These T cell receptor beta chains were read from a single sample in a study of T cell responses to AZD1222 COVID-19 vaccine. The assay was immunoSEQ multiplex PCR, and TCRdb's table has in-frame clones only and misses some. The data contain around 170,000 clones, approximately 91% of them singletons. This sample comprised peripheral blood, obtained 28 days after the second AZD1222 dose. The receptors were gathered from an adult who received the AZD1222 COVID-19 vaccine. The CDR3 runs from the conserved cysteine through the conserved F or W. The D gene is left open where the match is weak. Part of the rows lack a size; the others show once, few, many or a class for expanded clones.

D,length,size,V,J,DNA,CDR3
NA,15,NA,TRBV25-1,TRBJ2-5,TGTGCCAGCAGTGACCCTAGGGGGACGGGAGAGACCCAGTACTTC,CASSDPRGTGETQYF
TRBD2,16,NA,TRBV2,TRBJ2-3,TGTGCCAGCAGCGGGACTAGCGGGAGAATTGCAGATACGCAGTATTTT,CASSGTSGRIADTQYF
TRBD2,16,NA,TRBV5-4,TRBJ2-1,TGTGCCAGCAGCTTGGGACTAGCGGGGGCTTACAATGAGCAGTTCTTC,CASSLGLAGAYNEQFF
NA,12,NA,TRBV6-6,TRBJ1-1,TGTGCCAGCAGTCACGGGGACACTGAAGCTTTCTTT,CASSHGDTEAFF
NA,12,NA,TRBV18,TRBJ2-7,TGTGCCAGCTCACCAAAGGGTCACGAGCAGTACTTC,CASSPKGHEQYF
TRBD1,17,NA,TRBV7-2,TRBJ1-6,TGTGCCAGCAGCTTAGCGACAGGACAGGCCTCGGATTCACCCCTCCACTTT,CASSLATGQASDSPLHF
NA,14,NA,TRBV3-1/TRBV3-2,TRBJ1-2,TGTGCCAGCAGCCAAAGAGGGGCCGGCTATGGCTACACCTTC,CASSQRGAGYGYTF
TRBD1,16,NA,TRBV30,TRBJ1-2,TGTGCCTGGAGTGTACCATTATCGGGACAGGTCTATGGCTACACCTTC,CAWSVPLSGQVYGYTF
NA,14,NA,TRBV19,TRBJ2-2,TGTGCCAGTAGGCCTCGAGGATTTCAGGGGGAGCTGTTTTTT,CASRPRGFQGELFF
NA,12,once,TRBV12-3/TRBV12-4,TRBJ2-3,TGTGCCAGCAGTTTACGGGTAGATACGCAGTATTTT,CASSLRVDTQYF
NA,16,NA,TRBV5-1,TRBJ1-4,TGCGCCAGCAGCTTAAGGCGGGAATCGGAAAATGAAAAACTGTTTTTT,CASSLRRESENEKLFF
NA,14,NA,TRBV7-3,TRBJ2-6,TGTGCCAGCAGCCCAGGGTCTGGGGCCAACGTCCTGACTTTC,CASSPGSGANVLTF
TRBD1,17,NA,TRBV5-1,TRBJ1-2,TGCGCCAGCAGCAGACTCCCGGGACAGGGGGAGGACTATGGCTACACCTTC,CASSRLPGQGEDYGYTF
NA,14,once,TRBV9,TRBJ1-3,TGTGCCAGCAGCGTAGATTACTCTGGAAACACCATATATTTT,CASSVDYSGNTIYF
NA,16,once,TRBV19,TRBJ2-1,TGTGCCAGTAGTATAGATTCCTGGGTAGTCACCAATGAGCAGTTCTTC,CASSIDSWVVTNEQFF
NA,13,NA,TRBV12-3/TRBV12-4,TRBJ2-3,TGTGCCAGCAGTTTGCGACACACAGATACGCAGTATTTT,CASSLRHTDTQYF
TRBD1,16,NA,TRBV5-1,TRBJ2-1,TGCGCCAGCAGCTTGGGGACAGGGGGCGAAATAAATGAGCAGTTCTTC,CASSLGTGGEINEQFF
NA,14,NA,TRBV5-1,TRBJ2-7,TGCGCCAGCAGCTCAAACACCCACTCCTACGAGCAGTACTTC,CASSSNTHSYEQYF
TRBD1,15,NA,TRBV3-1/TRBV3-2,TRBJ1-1,TGTGCCAGCAGCCAGGAAGACAGGGGGGACACTGAAGCTTTCTTT,CASSQEDRGDTEAFF
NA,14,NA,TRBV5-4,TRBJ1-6,TGTGCCAGCAGCTTGGACGGCTATAATTCACCCCTCCACTTT,CASSLDGYNSPLHF
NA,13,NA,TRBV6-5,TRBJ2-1,TGTGCCAGCAGTTTGGGCCCACTCAATGAGCAGTTCTTC,CASSLGPLNEQFF
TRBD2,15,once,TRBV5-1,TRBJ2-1,TGCGCCAGCAATGAACTAGCGGGGTCCTACAATGAGCAGTTCTTC,CASNELAGSYNEQFF
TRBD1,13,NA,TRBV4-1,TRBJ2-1,TGCGCCAGCAGCCACGGGACAGGGTTTGAACAGTTCTTC,CASSHGTGFEQFF
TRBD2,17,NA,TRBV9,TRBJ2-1,TGTGCCAGCAGCGTAGCTCTTTCTAGCGGGAGTCAGGGTGAGCAGTTCTTC,CASSVALSSGSQGEQFF
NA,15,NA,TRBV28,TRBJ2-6,TGTGCCAGCAGTTTAGGGGGGCCCGGGGCCAACGTCCTGACTTTC,CASSLGGPGANVLTF
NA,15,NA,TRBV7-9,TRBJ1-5,TGTGCCAGCAGCTTAGCAGGGGGGGGCAATCAGCCCCAGCATTTT,CASSLAGGGNQPQHF
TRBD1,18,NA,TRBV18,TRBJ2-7,TGTGCCAGCTCATCAACTCAAACAGGGGATGGGGCTCTCTACGAGCAGTACTTC,CASSSTQTGDGALYEQYF
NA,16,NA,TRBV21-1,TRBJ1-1,TGTGCCAGCAGCAAAGAGGACAGGAGATTGAACACTGAAGCTTTCTTT,CASSKEDRRLNTEAFF
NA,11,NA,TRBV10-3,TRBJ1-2,TGTGCCATCAGTGAGTCGACTCTGAGGGCCTTC,CAISESTLRAF
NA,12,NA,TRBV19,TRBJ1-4,TGTGCCAGCCAGACAACTAATGAAAAACTGTTTTTT,CASQTTNEKLFF
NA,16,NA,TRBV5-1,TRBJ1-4,TGCGCCAGCAGCTTGGTAGGCCATCAGGGTGTCGAAAAACTGTTTTTT,CASSLVGHQGVEKLFF
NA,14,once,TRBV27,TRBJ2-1,TGTGCCAGCAGTCCCATAAGTTACTTGGGTGAGCAGTTCTTC,CASSPISYLGEQFF
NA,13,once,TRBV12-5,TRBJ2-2,TGTGCTAGGGAGGAACCGAACACCGGGGAGCTGTTTTTT,CAREEPNTGELFF
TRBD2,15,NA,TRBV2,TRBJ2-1,TGTGCCAGCAGTTCAATACTAGCGGGGGACAATGAGCAGTTCTTC,CASSSILAGDNEQFF
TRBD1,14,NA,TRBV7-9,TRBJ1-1,TGTGCCAGCAGCGGGGACAGGGTAGCGGCTGAAGCTTTCTTT,CASSGDRVAAEAFF
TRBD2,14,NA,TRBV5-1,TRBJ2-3,TGCGCCAGCCGGGACGGGAGGGTAGGAGATACGCAGTATTTT,CASRDGRVGDTQYF
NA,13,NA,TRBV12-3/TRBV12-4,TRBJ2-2,TGTGCCAGCAGTTCGACGCGTTTTGGGGAGCTGTTTTTT,CASSSTRFGELFF
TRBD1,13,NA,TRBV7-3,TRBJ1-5,TGTGCCAGCAGCCCAGACAGGGCTCAGCCCCAGCATTTT,CASSPDRAQPQHF
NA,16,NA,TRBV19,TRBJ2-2,TGTGCCAGTAGTATGCACCCCCTGACAGGCACCGGGGAGCTGTTTTTT,CASSMHPLTGTGELFF
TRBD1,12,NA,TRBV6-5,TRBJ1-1,TGTGCCAGCATTCGACAGGGGCGTTCGGCTTTCTTT,CASIRQGRSAFF
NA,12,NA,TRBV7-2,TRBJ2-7,TGTGCCAGCAGCTTCTCCTCCTACGAGCAGTACTTC,CASSFSSYEQYF
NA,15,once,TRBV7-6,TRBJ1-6,TGTGCCAGCAGCTTAGGGCCTAGAGCCAATTCACCCCTCCACTTT,CASSLGPRANSPLHF
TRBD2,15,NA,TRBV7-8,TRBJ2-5,TGTGCCAGCAGCCCCCCCGGGGGGGGCCGGGAGACCCAGTACTTC,CASSPPGGGRETQYF
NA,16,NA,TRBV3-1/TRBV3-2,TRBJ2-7,TGTGCCAGCAGCCAAGTTCCAGCGGGTACCTCCTACGAGCAGTACTTC,CASSQVPAGTSYEQYF
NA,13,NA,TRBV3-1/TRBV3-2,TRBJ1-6,TGTGCCAGCGGGACACCTACTCATTCACCCCTCCACTTT,CASGTPTHSPLHF
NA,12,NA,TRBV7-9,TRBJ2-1,TGTGCCAACAAGAAACCAAATAATGAGCAGTTCTTC,CANKKPNNEQFF
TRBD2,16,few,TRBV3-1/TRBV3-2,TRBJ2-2,TGTGCCAGCAGACATAGCGGGAGCCCCAGCACCGGGGAGCTGTTTTTT,CASRHSGSPSTGELFF
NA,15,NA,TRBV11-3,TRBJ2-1,TGTGCCAGCAGCTTAGACCGGGGCTCCTACAATGAGCAGTTCTTC,CASSLDRGSYNEQFF
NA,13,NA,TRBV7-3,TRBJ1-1,TGTGCCAGCAGCTTAACACAGGGCACTGAAGCTTTCTTT,CASSLTQGTEAFF
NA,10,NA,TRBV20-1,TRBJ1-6,TGCAGTGCTAGTAATTGGCCCCTCCACTTT,CSASNWPLHF